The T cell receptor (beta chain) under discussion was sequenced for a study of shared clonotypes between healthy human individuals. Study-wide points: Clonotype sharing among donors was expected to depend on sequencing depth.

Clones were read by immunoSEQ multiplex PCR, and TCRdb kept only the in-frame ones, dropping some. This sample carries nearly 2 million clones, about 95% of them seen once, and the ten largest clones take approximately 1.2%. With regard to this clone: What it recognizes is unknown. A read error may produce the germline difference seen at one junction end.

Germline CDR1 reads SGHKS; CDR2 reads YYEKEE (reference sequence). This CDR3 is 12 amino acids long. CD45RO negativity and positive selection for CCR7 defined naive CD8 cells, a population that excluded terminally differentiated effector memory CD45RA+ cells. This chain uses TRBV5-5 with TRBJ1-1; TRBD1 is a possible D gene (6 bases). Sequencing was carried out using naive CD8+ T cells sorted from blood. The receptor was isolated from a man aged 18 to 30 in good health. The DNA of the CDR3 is TGTGCCAGCAGTTTGGGACAAATTGAAGCTTTCTTT. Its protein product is CASSLGQIEAFF.